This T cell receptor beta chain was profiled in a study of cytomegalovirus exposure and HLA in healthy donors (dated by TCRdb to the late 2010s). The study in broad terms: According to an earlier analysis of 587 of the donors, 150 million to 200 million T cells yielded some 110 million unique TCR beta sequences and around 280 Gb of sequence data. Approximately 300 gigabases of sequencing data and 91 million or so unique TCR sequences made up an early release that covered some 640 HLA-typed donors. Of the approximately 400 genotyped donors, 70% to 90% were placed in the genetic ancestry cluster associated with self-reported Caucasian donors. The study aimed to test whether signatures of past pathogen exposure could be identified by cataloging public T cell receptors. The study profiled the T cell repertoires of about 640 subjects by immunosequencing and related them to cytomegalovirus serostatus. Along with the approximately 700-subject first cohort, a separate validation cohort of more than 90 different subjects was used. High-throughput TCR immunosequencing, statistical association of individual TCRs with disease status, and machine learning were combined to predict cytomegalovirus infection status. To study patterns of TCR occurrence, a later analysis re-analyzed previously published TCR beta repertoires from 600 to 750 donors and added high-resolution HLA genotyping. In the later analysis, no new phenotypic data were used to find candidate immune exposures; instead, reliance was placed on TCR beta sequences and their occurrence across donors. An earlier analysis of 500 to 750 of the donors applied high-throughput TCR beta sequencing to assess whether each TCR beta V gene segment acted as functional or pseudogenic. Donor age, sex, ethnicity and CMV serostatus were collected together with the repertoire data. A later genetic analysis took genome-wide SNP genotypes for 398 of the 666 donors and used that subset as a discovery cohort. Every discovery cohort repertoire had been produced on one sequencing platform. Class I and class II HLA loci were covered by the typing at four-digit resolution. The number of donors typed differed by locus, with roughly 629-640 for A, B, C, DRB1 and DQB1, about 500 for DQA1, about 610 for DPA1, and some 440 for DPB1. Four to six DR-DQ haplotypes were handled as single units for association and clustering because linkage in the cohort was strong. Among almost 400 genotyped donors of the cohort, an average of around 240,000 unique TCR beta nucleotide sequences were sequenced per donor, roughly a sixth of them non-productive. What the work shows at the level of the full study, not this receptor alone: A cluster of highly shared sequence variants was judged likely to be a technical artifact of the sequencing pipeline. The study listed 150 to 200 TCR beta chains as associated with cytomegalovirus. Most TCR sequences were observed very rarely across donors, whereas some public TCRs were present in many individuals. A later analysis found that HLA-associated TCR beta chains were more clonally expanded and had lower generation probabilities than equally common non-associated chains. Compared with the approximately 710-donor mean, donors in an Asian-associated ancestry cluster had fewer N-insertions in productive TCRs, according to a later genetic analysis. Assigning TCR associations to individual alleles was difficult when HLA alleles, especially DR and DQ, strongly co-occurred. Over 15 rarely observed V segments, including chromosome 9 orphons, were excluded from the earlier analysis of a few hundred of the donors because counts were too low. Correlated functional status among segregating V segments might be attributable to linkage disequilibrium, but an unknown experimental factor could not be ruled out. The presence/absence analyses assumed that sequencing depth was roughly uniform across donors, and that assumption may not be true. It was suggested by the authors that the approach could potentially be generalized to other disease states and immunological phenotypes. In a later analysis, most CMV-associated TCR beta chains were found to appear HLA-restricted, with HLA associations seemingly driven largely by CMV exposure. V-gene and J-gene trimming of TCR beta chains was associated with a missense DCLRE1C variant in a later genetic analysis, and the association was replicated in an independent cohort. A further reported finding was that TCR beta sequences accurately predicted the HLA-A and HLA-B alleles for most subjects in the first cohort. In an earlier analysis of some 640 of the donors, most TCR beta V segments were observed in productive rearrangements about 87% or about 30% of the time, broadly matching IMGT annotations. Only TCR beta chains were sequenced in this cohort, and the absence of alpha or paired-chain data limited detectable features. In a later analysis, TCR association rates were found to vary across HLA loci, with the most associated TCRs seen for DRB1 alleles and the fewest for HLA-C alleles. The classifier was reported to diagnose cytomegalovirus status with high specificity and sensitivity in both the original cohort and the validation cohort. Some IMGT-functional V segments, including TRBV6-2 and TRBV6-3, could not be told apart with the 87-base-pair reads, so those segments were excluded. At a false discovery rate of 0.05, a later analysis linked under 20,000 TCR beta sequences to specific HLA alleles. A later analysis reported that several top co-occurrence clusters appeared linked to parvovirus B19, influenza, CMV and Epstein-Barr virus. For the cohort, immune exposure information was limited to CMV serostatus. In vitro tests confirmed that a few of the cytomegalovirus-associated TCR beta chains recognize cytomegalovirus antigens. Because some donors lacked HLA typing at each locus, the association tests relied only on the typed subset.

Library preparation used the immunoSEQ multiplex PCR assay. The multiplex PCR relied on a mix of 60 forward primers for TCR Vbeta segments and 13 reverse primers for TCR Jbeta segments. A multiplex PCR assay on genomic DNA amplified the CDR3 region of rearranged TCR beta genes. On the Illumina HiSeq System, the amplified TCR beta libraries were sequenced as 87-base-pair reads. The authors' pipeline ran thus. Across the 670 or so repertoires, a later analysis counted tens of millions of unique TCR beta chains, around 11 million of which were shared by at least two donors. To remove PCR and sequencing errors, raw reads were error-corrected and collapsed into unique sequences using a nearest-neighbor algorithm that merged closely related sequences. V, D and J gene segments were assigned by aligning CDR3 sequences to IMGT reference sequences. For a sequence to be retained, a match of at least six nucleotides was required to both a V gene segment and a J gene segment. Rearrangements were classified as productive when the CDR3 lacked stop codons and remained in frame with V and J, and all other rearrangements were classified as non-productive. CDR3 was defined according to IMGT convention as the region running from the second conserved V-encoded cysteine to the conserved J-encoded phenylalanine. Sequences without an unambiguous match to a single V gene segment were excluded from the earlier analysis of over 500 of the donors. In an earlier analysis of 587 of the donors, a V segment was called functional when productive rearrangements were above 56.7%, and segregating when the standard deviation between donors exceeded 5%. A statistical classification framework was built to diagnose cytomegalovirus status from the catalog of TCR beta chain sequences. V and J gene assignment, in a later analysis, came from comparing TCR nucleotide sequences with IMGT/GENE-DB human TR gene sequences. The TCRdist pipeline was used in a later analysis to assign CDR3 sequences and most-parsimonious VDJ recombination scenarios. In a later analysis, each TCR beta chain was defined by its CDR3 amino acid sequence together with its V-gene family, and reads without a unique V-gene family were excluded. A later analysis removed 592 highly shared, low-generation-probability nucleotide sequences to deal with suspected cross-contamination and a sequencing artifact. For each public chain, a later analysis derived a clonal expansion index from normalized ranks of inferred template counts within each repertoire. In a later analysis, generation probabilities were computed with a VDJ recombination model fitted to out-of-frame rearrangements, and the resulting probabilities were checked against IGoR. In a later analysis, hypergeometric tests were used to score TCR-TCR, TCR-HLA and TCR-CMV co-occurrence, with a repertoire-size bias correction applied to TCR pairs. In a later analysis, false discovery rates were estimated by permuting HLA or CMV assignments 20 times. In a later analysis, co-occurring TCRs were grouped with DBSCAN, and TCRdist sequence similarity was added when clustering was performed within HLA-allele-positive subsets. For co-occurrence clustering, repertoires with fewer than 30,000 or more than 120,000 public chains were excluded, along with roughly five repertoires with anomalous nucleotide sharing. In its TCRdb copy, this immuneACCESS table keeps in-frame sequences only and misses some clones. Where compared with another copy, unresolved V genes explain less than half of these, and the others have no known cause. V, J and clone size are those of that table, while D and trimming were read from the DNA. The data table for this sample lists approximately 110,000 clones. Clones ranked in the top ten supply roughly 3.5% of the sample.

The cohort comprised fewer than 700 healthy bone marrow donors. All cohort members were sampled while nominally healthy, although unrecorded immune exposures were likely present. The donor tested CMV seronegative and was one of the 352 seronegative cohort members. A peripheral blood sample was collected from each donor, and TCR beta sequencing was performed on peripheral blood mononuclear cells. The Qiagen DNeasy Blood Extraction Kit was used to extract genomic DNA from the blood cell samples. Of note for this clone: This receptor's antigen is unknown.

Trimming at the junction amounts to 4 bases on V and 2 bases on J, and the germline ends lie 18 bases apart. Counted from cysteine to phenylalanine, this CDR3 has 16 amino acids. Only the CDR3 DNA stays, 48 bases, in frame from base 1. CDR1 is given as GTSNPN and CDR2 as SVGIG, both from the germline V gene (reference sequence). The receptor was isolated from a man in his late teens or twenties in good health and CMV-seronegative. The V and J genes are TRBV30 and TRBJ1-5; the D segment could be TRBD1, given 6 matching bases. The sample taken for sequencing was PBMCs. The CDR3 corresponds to CAWTIGGGYGNQPQHF. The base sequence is TGTGCCTGGACCATAGGGGGGGGCTACGGCAATCAGCCCCAGCATTTT.